This T cell receptor beta chain was profiled in a study of technical replicates of blood from a handful of donors (dated by TCRdb to about 2017). Turning to this clone: The specificity of this receptor is unknown. Base quality data are lacking; no much larger clone is found one base away.

The germline V gene specifies SNHLY as CDR1 and FYNNEI as CDR2. Deletion took 8 bases off V and 5 bases off J, with a span of 9 bases between the germline ends. Counted from cysteine to phenylalanine, this CDR3 has 11 amino acids. The CDR3 DNA has 33 bases and is translated from base 1. Library preparation employed the immunoSEQ multiplex PCR assay. As stored in TCRdb, this immuneACCESS dataset retains in-frame rearrangements with V and J assigned. A fraction of the clones does not appear; measured against another copy, unresolved V genes explain less than half of the discrepancy, and the remainder lacks a known reason. The sample profile shows tens of thousands of clones; 85% to 95% of them were found once. 4% to 5% of the sample is held by the ten biggest clonotypes.

The clonotype originates from a human donor in good health. Some clones in this sample may be carry-over from other donors' samples. Sequenced material: PBMCs. The chain uses TRBV2 and TRBJ1-1; possibly the D gene is TRBD1, per 6 matching bases. The CDR3 corresponds to CASRQVTEAFF. The bases are TGTGCCAGCCGACAGGTAACTGAAGCTTTCTTT.